This T cell receptor beta chain stems from a study of blood T cell repertoires in COVID-19. This CDR3 is 16 amino acids long. V was pared by 3 bases and J by 5 bases, with 9 bases of the junction left unmatched. CDR1 is LNHDA and CDR2 is SQIVND in the germline V gene (reference sequence). Everyone who took part was roughly 18 to 100 years old, and they came from 24 US areas. Participants reported their clinical history, and cohort assignment relied on those reports. The recovered donors of Cohort 3 showed two negative PCRs, clearance, or symptom resolution. In the authors' methods: How many nucleated cells were present was estimated from reference gene primer amplification. Profiling relied on immunoSEQ multiplex PCR, and the TCRdb table lists in-frame clones only, not all of them. The D gene and trimming were derived from the DNA, and the V and J assignments and clone size from that table. The repertoire consists of 300,000 to 400,000 clones, with more than 75% occurring once and the leading ten covering roughly 1.2%.

Sequenced material: PBMCs or T cells enriched from blood (not recorded which). This receptor was identified in a woman under 30 who had recovered from COVID-19. The chain employs TRBV19 and TRBJ2-2, with TRBD2 matching 7 bases. This CDR3 reads CASSIPPGRATGELFF. The CDR3 DNA sequence: TGTGCCAGTAGTATCCCCCCGGGGAGGGCGACCGGGGAGCTGTTTTTT.